The 32 T cell receptor beta chains reported below all come from one sample, sequenced in a study of shared clonotypes between healthy human individuals. TCRdb keeps only in-frame clones here, not all; method: immunoSEQ multiplex PCR. This table holds under 2,500,000 clones, about 94% found once. Sequencing was carried out using naive CD4+ T cells sorted from blood. Sample subset: CD45RA+ positively selected. The source is a man between 18 and 29 years old in good health.

The chain uses TRBV23-1 and TRBJ2-2; TRBD1 agrees at 8 bases. TRBV23-1 is known as an ORF, though its function is uncertain. The CDR3 totals 17 residues. Trimming at V came to 2 bases and at J to 0 bases, leaving 5 bases not matched to a gene. The CDR3 is CASSQGRDRSNTGELFF. In nucleotides, the CDR3 is TGCGCCAGCAGTCAAGGAAGGGACAGGTCGAACACCGGGGAGCTGTTTTTT.

This chain's CDR3 is CAWRLADYEQYF. The CDR3, as DNA: TGTGCCTGGAGGTTAGCGGACTACGAGCAGTACTTC. This chain connects TRBV30 to TRBJ2-7; D is perhaps TRBD2 (6 bases). The CDR3 is 12 residues long. Germline V gene lookup returns CDR1 GTSNPN and CDR2 SVGIG (reference sequence). V dropped 3 bases and J dropped 3 bases, with 9 bases sitting between them.

The gene calls are TRBV5-1 and TRBJ2-4; 7 positions match TRBD1. With V trimmed by 0 bases and J by 1 base, 10 bases remained unmatched. Looked up from germline, CDR1 is SGHRS and CDR2 is YFSETQ. The CDR3 totals 18 residues. For the CDR3, the DNA is TGCGCCAGCAGCTTGGCCGATGGGACAGACTTCGCCAAAAACATTCAGTACTTC. Translating gives CASSLADGTDFAKNIQYF.

The V and J genes are TRBV9 and TRBJ2-3; the D is unclear. Germline V CDR1 and CDR2: SGDLS, YYNGEE. Deletions cut 0 bases from V and 4 bases from J, with 9 bases between. The CDR3 sequence is 14 residues long. The CDR3 protein is CASSVAHLPDTQYF. For the CDR3, the DNA is TGTGCCAGCAGCGTAGCCCATCTCCCAGATACGCAGTATTTT.

This clone is a singleton in its sample. The gene calls are TRBV9 and TRBJ2-2, with D possibly TRBD1 on 6 matching bases. This CDR3 is built from 15 residues. Germline V gene sequence: CDR1 SGDLS, CDR2 YYNGEE. V gave up 4 bases and J gave up 2 bases, with 12 bases separating them. The CDR3 DNA follows: TGTGCCAGCAGCCTGGGACACCAAAACACCGGGGAGCTGTTTTTT. Translation gives CASSLGHQNTGELFF.

The count of this clone is one. Other DNA sequences from this sample encode an identical CDR3 as well. The gene calls are TRBV7-9 and TRBJ1-5, with D perhaps TRBD1 (5 bases). Germline assignment: CDR1 SEHNR and CDR2 FQNEAQ (reference sequence). CDR3 length: 13 residues. Between the trimmed V and J ends, which lost 3 bases and 7 bases, there was a span of 10 bases. The CDR3 coding sequence is TGTGCCAGCAGCTTTGATGGGGGGCAGCCCCAGCATTTT. This sequence encodes CASSFDGGQPQHF.

The chain couples TRBV5-1 to TRBJ2-3, with TRBD2 as a possible D gene (6 bases). There are 14 residues in the CDR3. V lost 9 bases, J lost 0 bases, and 14 bases lay in between. Looked up from germline, CDR1 is SGHRS and CDR2 is YFSETQ. Here the CDR3 DNA reads TGCGCCACAGCGGTAGCGGTTAGCACAGATACGCAGTATTTT. It is translated as CATAVAVSTDTQYF.

The CDR3 coding sequence is TGTGCCAGCAGCTTAGCTTCCCGCACAGATACGCAGTATTTT. As protein: CASSLASRTDTQYF. The chain combines TRBV7-2 with TRBJ2-3; D is uncertain. Germline V gene lookup returns CDR1 SGHTA and CDR2 FQGNSA. The V gene lost 0 bases and the J gene lost 1 base, with 5 bases spanning the gap. This CDR3 spans 14 amino acids.

The CDR3 DNA follows: TGTGCCAGCAGCAATGGAGGCAGGATTACTGAAGCTTTCTTT. This codes for CASSNGGRITEAFF. The genes are TRBV21-1 and TRBJ1-1. TRBV21-1 constitutes a pseudogene. The CDR3 loop spans 14 amino acids.

The chain carries TRBV25-1 and TRBJ1-2, with D unclear. V lost 8 bases to trimming and J lost 4 bases, with 20 bases between them. The CDR3 loop spans 15 amino acids. CDR1 and CDR2 (germline): MGHDK, SYGVNS. The CDR3 sequence is CASLIREQDGYGYTF. DNA of the CDR3: TGTGCCAGCCTTATCCGAGAGCAGGACGGCTATGGCTACACCTTC.

This clone was seen once. The V and J genes are TRBV4-1 and TRBJ1-5; D unclear. CDR1 is MGHRA, CDR2 YSYEKL, per germline. The CDR3 extends over 15 amino acids. V lost 0 bases to trimming and J lost 2 bases, with 8 bases between them. In DNA, the CDR3 is TGCGCCAGCAGCCAAGATGGAGCAGGCAATCAGCCCCAGCATTTT. Its protein product is CASSQDGAGNQPQHF.

The chain carries TRBV20-1 and TRBJ1-2; D call uncertain. This CDR3 contains 11 residues. The germline V gene has CDR1 DFQATT and CDR2 SNEGSKA (reference sequence). Trimming took 0 bases from V and 11 from J, leaving 10 bases between them. The CDR3 loop is CSARDYPGYTF. The CDR3 DNA reads TGCAGTGCTAGAGATTATCCGGGGTACACCTTC.

This clone was observed a single time. The rearrangement links TRBV4-2 to TRBJ1-2; 7 bases agree with TRBD1. The ends lost 7 bases at V and 4 bases at J; junction bases unmatched: 6. The CDR3 totals 13 residues. Germline values: CDR1 LGHNA, CDR2 YNFKEQ. CDR3 DNA: TGTGCCAGCAACTTAGGGGGCAGCTATGGCTACACCTTC. This translates into CASNLGGSYGYTF.

This chain connects TRBV6-5 to TRBJ2-7; weak D call: TRBD1 (6 bases). This CDR3 has 15 residues. V was shortened by 6 bases and J by 2 bases, with 17 bases between the two germline ends. CDR1 and CDR2 (germline): MNHEY, SVGAGI. Written as DNA, the CDR3 is TGTGCCAGCAGCGACGAGGGGGTGCGCACCTACGAGCAGTACTTC. Protein product: CASSDEGVRTYEQYF.

The rearrangement links TRBV6-5 to TRBJ2-5; D is perhaps TRBD2 (5 bases). CDR3 length: 11 residues. Looked up from germline, CDR1 is MNHEY and CDR2 is SVGAGI. V was shortened by 6 bases and J by 13 bases, with 15 bases between the two germline ends. The CDR3, as DNA: TGTGCCAGCAGAGAAGGACTGCTCTCGTACTTC. Translation gives CASREGLLSYF.

In this sample, this clone turned up once. The V call is TRBV7-2, the J call TRBJ2-3; TRBD1 is a possible D gene (5 bases). V gave up 2 bases and J gave up 6 bases, with 9 bases separating them. The CDR3 spans 13 residues. Germline values: CDR1 SGHTA, CDR2 FQGNSA. The CDR3 coding sequence is TGTGCCAGCAGCTTATCCCCAGGGGATACGCAGTATTTT. The encoded protein is CASSLSPGDTQYF.

This chain uses TRBV29-1 with TRBJ2-1, with TRBD2 matching over 15 bases. Unmatched junction bases numbered 10, after V lost 6 bases and J lost 1 base. In germline, CDR1 is SQVTM, CDR2 ANQGSEA. This CDR3 contains 18 residues. The CDR3 DNA is TGCAGCGTCCCGGGACTAGCGGGGGGTCGGCGGTCCTACAATGAGCAGTTCTTC. It is translated as CSVPGLAGGRRSYNEQFF.

V gene TRBV7-2 combines with J gene TRBJ2-7, with D perhaps matching TRBD1 (5 bases). Trimming took 6 bases from V and 0 from J, leaving 15 bases between them. The CDR3 is 15 residues long. Germline CDR1 is SGHTA and CDR2 is FQGNSA. CDR3 DNA: TGTGCCAGCAGTTTCGACAGTTCCCCCTCCTACGAGCAGTACTTC. It yields the protein CASSFDSSPSYEQYF.

Of note for this clone: Distinct nucleotide sequences in the sample also encode this CDR3. J is TRBJ2-5 and V is TRBV2, with a weak D call TRBD1 (6 bases). CDR1 and CDR2 (germline): SNHLY, FYNNEI. The CDR3 spans 12 residues. The ends were cut back, 7 bases at V and 2 bases at J, with 8 bases in the middle. The CDR3: CASNRGQETQYF. As DNA, the CDR3 is TGTGCCAGCAATAGGGGGCAAGAGACCCAGTACTTC.

V and J are TRBV27 and TRBJ2-7; D remains ambiguous. Per germline, CDR1 MNHEY and CDR2 SMNVEV (reference sequence). The CDR3 is made up of 16 amino acids. Trimming pared 2 bases from V and 2 bases from J, leaving 16 bases between. The chain's CDR3 is CASSLASMSPPYEQYF. Here the CDR3 DNA reads TGTGCCAGCAGTTTAGCTTCGATGTCGCCGCCCTACGAGCAGTACTTC.

The V and J genes are TRBV15 and TRBJ1-1; no definite D call. Trimming cost V 5 bases and J 2 bases, with 9 bases left between them. Germline V gene data show CDR1 as LNHNV and CDR2 as YYDKDF (reference sequence). The CDR3 totals 13 residues. The CDR3 loop is CATSVDLNTEAFF. DNA of the CDR3: TGTGCCACCAGCGTGGACTTAAACACTGAAGCTTTCTTT.

This rearrangement joins TRBV6-1 to TRBJ1-2; tentatively, D is TRBD1 (5 bases). The CDR3 is 14 amino acids. Trimming left V 2 bases short and J 5 bases short, with 12 bases between. The germline V gene encodes CDR1 MNHNS and CDR2 SASEGT. CDR3 DNA sequence: TGTGCCAGCAGTGAATTAGGGGTCTCTTATGGCTACACCTTC. The encoded protein is CASSELGVSYGYTF.

The CDR3 loop is CASRHNRGTYEQYF. The DNA of the CDR3 is TGTGCCAGCAGGCACAACAGGGGAACGTACGAGCAGTACTTC. J is TRBJ2-7 and V is TRBV6-5, with TRBD1 matching over 7 bases. Germline CDR1 is MNHEY and CDR2 is SVGAGI. V trimming: 6 bases; J trimming: 4 bases; junction bases outside the gene matches: 9. The CDR3 contains 14 residues.

In this sample, this clone turned up once. The chain couples TRBV6-1 to TRBJ2-1; a weak D match, TRBD2 (6 bases). The CDR3 spans 15 residues. Germline V CDR1 and CDR2: MNHNS, SASEGT. Trimming shortened V by 6 bases and J by 7 bases, and 19 bases separated the two germline ends. This CDR3 is CASSGAGLGENEQFF. The CDR3 DNA is TGTGCCAGCAGCGGGGCGGGGCTAGGAGAGAATGAGCAGTTCTTC.

The chain joins TRBV14 to TRBJ2-3; no definite D call. Germline CDR1 SGHDN, CDR2 FVKESK. Trimming took 2 bases from V and 7 from J, leaving 4 bases between them. The CDR3 has 11 amino acids. CDR3 residues: CASSQTYTQYF. The CDR3, as DNA: TGTGCCAGCAGCCAAACATATACGCAGTATTTT.

The chain is built from TRBV9 and TRBJ2-2; 12 bases match TRBD1. The V gene's germline CDR1 is SGDLS and CDR2 YYNGEE. There are 17 residues in the CDR3. V dropped 0 bases and J dropped 9; count of bases not matched to a gene: 9. CDR3 protein: CASSVVPGQGAFRELFF. The CDR3 DNA is TGTGCCAGCAGCGTAGTCCCGGGACAGGGGGCGTTTAGGGAGCTGTTTTTT.

Regarding this clone: This CDR3 is also generated by other DNA sequences in the sample. The chain recombines TRBV7-9 with TRBJ2-7, with TRBD1 matching over 7 bases. This CDR3 has 15 amino acids. J lost 4 bases, V lost 5 bases, and 11 bases had no gene match. The germline gives CDR1 SEHNR, CDR2 FQNEAQ (reference sequence). CDR3 DNA sequence: TGTGCCAGCAGCCCGTCAGGAACAGGGGCTTACGAGCAGTACTTC. Its translation: CASSPSGTGAYEQYF.

The rearrangement uses TRBV5-8 and TRBJ2-7; TRBD2 matches 7 bases. V shed 0 bases, J shed 1 base, and the junction held 10 bases outside the gene matches. CDR1 is SGHTS and CDR2 is YDEGEE in the germline V gene. The CDR3 has 17 residues. CDR3 nucleotide sequence: TGTGCCAGCAGCTTGGGACGGCGTCTAGCGGTTTCCTACGAGCAGTACTTC. Protein sequence: CASSLGRRLAVSYEQYF.

V usage is TRBV6-1 and J usage is TRBJ1-5; maybe TRBD1 (6 bases). In germline, CDR1 is MNHNS, CDR2 SASEGT. CDR3 size: 14 residues. V lost 5 bases to trimming and J lost 7 bases, with 15 bases between them. DNA of the CDR3: TGTGCCAGCAGTCACAGGGAAACTCGGCAGCCCCAGCATTTT. As protein: CASSHRETRQPQHF.

This chain connects TRBV11-2 to TRBJ2-7; the match to TRBD2 covers 10 bases. In germline, CDR1 is SGHAT, CDR2 FQNNGV. V trimming: 5 bases; J trimming: 1 base; junction bases outside the gene matches: 5. The CDR3 is 15 residues long. CDR3 amino acids: CASSPSGRGSYEQYF. CDR3 nucleotides: TGTGCCAGCAGCCCGAGCGGGAGGGGTTCCTACGAGCAGTACTTC.

In its sample, this clone was seen once. The chain couples TRBV7-2 to TRBJ1-5, with D unresolved. Trimming stripped 1 base from V and 7 bases from J, with 11 bases between. Per germline, CDR1 SGHTA and CDR2 FQGNSA. CDR3 length: 14 amino acids. Here the CDR3 DNA reads TGTGCCAGCAGCTTAGTTGTGGGTGAACAGCCCCAGCATTTT. Amino acid sequence: CASSLVVGEQPQHF.

V gene TRBV11-2 combines with J gene TRBJ1-4; tentatively, D is TRBD1 (5 bases). V lost 5 bases and J lost 3, with 13 bases in between. In germline, CDR1 is SGHAT, CDR2 FQNNGV. The length of the CDR3 is 15 residues. Written as DNA, the CDR3 is TGTGCCAGCAGCGCTTTGGGGGTGCCTAATGAAAAACTGTTTTTT. As protein: CASSALGVPNEKLFF.